This T cell receptor (beta chain) derives from a study of shared clonotypes between healthy human individuals. Study context: A donor's plate count was three for CD4 naive and three for CD4 memory; CD8 naive had two and CD8 memory one.

Researchers divided each subset's genomic DNA evenly across several immunoSEQ plates. In replicate PCRs of sorted subsets, 150 to 200 ng DNA, approximately 32,000 T cell genomes, was used. Profiled with immunoSEQ multiplex PCR; TCRdb holds only in-frame clones, not every one. Found here are 730,000 or so clones, about three quarters of them singletons; the top ten hold 1.8%. The CDR3 covers 16 residues. V lost 6 bases, J lost 1 base, and 10 bases stayed unmatched. Germline lookup yields CDR1 MNHNY and CDR2 SVGAGI (reference sequence). CD45RA+ naive and CD45RA-negative memory subsets were separated from CD4+ cells.

The chain is built from TRBV6-6 and TRBJ2-3; 7 bases line up with TRBD1. The sequence was collected from a woman in her 30s in good health. Sequencing was done on a sample of memory CD4+ T cells sorted from blood. Subset: CD45RA-negative fraction. Here the CDR3 DNA reads TGTGCCAGCAGGGGTAACAGGGGTTACGGCACAGATACGCAGTATTTT. Amino acid sequence: CASRGNRGYGTDTQYF.